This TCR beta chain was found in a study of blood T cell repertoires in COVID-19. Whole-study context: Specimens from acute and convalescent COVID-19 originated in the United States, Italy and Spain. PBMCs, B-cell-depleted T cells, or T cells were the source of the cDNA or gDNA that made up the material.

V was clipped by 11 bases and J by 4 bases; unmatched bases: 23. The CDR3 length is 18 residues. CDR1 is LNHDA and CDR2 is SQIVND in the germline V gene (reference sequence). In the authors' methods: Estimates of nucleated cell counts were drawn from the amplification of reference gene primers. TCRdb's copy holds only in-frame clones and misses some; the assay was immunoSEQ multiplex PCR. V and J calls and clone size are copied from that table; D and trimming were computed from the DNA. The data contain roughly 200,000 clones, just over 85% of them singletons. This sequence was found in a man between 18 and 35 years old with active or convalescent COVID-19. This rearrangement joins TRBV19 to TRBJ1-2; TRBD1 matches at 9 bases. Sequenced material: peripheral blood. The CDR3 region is CAPKNRGLGTRAFYGYTF. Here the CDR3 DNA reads TGTGCCCCTAAAAACAGGGGGCTCGGAACTAGGGCTTTCTATGGCTACACCTTC.